This T cell receptor (beta chain) was profiled in a study of T cells in Graves' hyperthyroidism and ophthalmopathy. Amplified TCR beta CDR3 regions came from RNA transcripts. The HTBI primer set served for first-round RT-PCR of the TCR CDR3. TCRdb reprocessed the multiplex PCR reads with MiXCR, giving one entry per CDR3 protein. Of approximately 700,000 distinct CDR3 sequences listed, over 15% are singletons. This clonotype occurred many times. This CDR3 has 17 amino acids. V was pared by 5 bases and J by 2 bases, with 21 bases between. Germline V gene data show CDR1 as MDHEN and CDR2 as SYDVKM. If no ophthalmopathy progression occurred within 18 months, Graves' hyperthyroidism was stable.

Material: blood. The chain combines TRBV28 with TRBJ1-2; a weak D match, TRBD1 (6 bases). This receptor was obtained from a young man with Graves' hyperthyroidism. The chain's CDR3 is CASSPYSWGGRNYGYTF. DNA for the CDR3: TGTGCCAGCAGTCCTTATTCCTGGGGGGGGCGAAACTATGGCTACACCTTC.